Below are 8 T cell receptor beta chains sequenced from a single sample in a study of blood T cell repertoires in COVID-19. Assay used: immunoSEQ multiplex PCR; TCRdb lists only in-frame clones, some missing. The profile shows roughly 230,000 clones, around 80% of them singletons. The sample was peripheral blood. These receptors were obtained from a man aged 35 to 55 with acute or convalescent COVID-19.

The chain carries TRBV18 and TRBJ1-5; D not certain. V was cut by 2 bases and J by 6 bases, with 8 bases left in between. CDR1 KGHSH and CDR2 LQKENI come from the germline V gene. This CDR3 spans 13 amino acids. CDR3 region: CASSPGGSQPQHF. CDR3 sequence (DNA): TGTGCCAGCTCACCAGGCGGTTCTCAGCCCCAGCATTTT.

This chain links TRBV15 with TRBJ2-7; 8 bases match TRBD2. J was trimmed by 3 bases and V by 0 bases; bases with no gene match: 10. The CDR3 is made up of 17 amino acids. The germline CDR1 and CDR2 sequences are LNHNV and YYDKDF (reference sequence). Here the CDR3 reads CATSRDPRVAGFYEQYF. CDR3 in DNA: TGTGCCACCAGCAGAGACCCGAGGGTAGCGGGGTTCTACGAGCAGTACTTC.

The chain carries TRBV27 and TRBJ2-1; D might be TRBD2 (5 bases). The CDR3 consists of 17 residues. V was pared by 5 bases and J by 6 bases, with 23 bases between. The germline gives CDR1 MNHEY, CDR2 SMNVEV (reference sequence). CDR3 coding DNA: TGTGCCAGCAGTATACACACGGACTTCCCCCCCGCCAATGAGCAGTTCTTC. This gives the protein CASSIHTDFPPANEQFF.

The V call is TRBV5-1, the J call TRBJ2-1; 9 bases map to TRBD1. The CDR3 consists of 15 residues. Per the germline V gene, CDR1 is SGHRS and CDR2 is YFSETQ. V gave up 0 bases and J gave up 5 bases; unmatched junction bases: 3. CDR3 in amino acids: CASSLVQGAHNEQFF. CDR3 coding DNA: TGCGCCAGCAGCTTGGTACAGGGGGCCCACAATGAGCAGTTCTTC.

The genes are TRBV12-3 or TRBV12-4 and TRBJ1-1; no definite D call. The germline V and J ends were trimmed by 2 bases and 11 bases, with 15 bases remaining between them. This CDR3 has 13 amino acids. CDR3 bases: TGTGCCAGCAGTTTATCAGCGAACACCAAGGCTTTCTTT. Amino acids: CASSLSANTKAFF.

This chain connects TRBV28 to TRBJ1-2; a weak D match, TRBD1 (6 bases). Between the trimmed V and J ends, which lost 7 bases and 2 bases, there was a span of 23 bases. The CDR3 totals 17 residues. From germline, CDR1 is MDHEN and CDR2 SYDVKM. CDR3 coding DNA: TGTGCCAGCACCCGTTACCCCCCGCTGGACAGCAACTATGGCTACACCTTC. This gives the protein CASTRYPPLDSNYGYTF.

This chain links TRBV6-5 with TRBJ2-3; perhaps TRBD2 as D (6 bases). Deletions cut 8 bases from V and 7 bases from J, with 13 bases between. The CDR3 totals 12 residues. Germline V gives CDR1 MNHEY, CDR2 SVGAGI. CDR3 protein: CASRGNTNTQYF. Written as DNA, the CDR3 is TGTGCCAGCCGGGGGAATACGAATACGCAGTATTTT.

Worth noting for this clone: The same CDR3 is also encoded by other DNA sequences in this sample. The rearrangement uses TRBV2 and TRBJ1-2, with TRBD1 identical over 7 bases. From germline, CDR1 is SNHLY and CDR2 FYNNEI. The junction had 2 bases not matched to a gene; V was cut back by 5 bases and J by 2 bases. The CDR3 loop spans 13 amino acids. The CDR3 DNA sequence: TGTGCCAGCAGTCTGACAGGGAACTATGGCTACACCTTC. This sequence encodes CASSLTGNYGYTF.